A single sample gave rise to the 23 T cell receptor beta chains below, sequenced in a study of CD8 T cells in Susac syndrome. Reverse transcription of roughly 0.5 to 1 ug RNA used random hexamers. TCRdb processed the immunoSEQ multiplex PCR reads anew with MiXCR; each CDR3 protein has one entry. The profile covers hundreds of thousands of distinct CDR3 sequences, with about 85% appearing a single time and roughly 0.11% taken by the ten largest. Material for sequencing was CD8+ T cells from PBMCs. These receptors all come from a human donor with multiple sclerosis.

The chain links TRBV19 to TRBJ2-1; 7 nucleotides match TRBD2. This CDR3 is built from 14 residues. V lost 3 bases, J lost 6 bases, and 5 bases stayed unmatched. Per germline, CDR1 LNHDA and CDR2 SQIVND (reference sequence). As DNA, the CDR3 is TGTGCCAGTAGTATCCCCGGGAGGTCCAATGAGCAGTTCTTC. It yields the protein CASSIPGRSNEQFF.

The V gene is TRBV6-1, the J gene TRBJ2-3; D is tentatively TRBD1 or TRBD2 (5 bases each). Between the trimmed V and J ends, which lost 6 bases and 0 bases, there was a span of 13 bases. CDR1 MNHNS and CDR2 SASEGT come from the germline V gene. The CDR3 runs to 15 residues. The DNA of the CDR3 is TGTGCCAGCAGCCCAGAACGGGACAGCACAGATACGCAGTATTTT. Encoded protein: CASSPERDSTDTQYF.

CDR3 sequence (DNA): TGTGCCAGCAGTTTATTATCAGGGACCTACAATGAGCAGTTCTTC. Its translation is CASSLLSGTYNEQFF. The J gene is TRBJ2-1, the V gene TRBV27; a weak D match, TRBD1 (5 bases). The length of the CDR3 is 15 residues. With 1 base removed from V and 2 bases from J, the gap between germline ends came to 9 bases. The germline gives CDR1 MNHEY, CDR2 SMNVEV (reference sequence).

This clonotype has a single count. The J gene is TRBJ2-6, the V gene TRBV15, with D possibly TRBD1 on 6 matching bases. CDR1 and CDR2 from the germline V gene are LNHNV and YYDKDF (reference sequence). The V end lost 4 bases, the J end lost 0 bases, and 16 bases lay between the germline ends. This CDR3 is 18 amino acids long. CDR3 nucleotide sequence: TGTGCCACCAGCAAAGGCGCAGGGGATAACTCTGGGGCCAACGTCCTGACTTTC. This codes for CATSKGAGDNSGANVLTF.

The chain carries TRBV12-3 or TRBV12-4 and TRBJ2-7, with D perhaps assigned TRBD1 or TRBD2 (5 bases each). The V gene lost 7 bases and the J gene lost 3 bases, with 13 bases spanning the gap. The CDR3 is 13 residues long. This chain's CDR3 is CASTLGTNYEQYF. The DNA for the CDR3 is TGTGCCAGCACCTTGGGGACGAACTACGAGCAGTACTTC.

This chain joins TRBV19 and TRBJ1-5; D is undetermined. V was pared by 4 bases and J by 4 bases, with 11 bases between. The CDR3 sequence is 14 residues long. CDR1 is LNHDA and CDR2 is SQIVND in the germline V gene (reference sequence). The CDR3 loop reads CASSRPPGNQPQHF. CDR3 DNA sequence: TGTGCCAGTAGTAGACCCCCGGGGAATCAGCCCCAGCATTTT.

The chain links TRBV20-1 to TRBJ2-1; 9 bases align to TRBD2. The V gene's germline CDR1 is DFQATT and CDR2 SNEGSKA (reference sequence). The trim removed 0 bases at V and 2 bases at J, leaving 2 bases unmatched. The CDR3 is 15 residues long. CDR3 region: CSARDPSGAYNEQFF. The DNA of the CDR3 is TGCAGTGCTAGAGATCCTAGCGGGGCCTACAATGAGCAGTTCTTC.

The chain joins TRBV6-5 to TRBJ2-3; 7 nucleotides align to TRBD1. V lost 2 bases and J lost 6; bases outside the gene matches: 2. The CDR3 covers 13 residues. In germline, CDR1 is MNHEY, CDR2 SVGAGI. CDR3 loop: CASSYRGHDTQYF. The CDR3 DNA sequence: TGTGCCAGCAGTTACAGGGGGCACGATACGCAGTATTTT.

CDR3 sequence (DNA): TGTGCCAGCAGCGCTCGACTCCATAGTAACCACGAGCAGTACTTC. It translates to CASSARLHSNHEQYF. The V gene is TRBV9, the J gene TRBJ2-7, with no clear D. In germline, CDR1 is SGDLS, CDR2 YYNGEE. V was pared by 3 bases and J by 5 bases, with 18 bases between. The CDR3 runs 15 residues.

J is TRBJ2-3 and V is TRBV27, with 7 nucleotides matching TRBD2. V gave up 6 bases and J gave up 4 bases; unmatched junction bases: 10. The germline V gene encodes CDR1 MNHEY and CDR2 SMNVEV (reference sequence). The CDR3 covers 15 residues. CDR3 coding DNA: TGTGCCAGCAGATTTCTAACTAGCGCTCCAGATACGCAGTATTTT. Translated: CASRFLTSAPDTQYF.

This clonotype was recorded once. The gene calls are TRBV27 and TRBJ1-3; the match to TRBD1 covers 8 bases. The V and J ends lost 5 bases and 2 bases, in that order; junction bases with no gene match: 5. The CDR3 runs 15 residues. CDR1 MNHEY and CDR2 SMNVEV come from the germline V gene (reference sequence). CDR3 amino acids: CASSQRTGPGNTIYF. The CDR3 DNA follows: TGTGCCAGCAGTCAGCGGACAGGGCCTGGAAACACCATATATTTT.

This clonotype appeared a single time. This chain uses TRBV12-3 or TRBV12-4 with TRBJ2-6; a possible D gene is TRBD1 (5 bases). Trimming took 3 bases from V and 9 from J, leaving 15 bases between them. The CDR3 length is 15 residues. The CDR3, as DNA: TGTGCCAGCAGTTTTCTTGGTGGGGCAGGCAACGTCCTGACTTTC. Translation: CASSFLGGAGNVLTF.

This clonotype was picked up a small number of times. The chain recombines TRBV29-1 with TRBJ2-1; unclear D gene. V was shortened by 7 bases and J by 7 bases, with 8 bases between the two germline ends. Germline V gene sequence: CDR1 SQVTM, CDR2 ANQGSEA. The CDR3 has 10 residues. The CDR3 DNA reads TGCAGCGCGGGCGGAAATGAGCAGTTCTTC. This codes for CSAGGNEQFF.

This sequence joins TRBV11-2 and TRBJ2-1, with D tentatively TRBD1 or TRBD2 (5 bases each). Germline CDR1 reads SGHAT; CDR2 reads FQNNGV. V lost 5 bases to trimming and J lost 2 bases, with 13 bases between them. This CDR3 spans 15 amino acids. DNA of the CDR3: TGTGCCAGCAGCACCCTGATGGGGGCCTACAATGAGCAGTTCTTC. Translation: CASSTLMGAYNEQFF.

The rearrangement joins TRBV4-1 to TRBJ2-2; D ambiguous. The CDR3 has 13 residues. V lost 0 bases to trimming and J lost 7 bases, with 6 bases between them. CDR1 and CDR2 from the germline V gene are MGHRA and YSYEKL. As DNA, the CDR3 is TGCGCCAGCAGCCAAGAAAGGAACGGGGAGCTGTTTTTT. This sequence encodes CASSQERNGELFF.

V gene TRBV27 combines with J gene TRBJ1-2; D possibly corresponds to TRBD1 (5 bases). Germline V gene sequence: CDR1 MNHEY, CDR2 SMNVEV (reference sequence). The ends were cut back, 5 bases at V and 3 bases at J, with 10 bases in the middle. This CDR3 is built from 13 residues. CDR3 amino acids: CASSPGHYYGYTF. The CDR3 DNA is TGTGCCAGCAGTCCGGGGCATTACTATGGCTACACCTTC.

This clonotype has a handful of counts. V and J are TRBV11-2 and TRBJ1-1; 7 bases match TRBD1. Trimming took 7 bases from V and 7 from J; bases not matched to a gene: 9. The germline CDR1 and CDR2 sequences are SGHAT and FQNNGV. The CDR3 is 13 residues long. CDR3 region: CASTSGTDYEAFF. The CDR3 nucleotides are TGTGCCAGCACCTCCGGGACAGACTATGAAGCTTTCTTT.

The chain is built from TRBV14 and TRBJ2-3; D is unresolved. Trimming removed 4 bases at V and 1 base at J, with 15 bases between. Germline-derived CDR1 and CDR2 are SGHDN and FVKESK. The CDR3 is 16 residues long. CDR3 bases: TGTGCCAGCAGCCCCTTCGTATCGGCTCGCACAGATACGCAGTATTTT. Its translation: CASSPFVSARTDTQYF.

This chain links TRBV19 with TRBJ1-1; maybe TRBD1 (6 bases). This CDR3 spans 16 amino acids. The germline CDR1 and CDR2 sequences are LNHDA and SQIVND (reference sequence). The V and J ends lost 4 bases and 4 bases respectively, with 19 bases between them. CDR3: CASSNEVRGGGTEAFF. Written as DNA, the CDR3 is TGTGCCAGTAGTAACGAGGTCAGGGGAGGAGGCACTGAAGCTTTCTTT.

In DNA, the CDR3 is TGTGCCAGCAGTTTGCCAGGGAAGAACGAGCAGTACTTC. Translating gives CASSLPGKNEQYF. The chain combines TRBV12-3 or TRBV12-4 with TRBJ2-7, with D possibly being TRBD1 (5 bases). The germline V and J ends were trimmed by 3 bases and 5 bases, with 11 bases remaining between them. CDR3 length: 13 amino acids.

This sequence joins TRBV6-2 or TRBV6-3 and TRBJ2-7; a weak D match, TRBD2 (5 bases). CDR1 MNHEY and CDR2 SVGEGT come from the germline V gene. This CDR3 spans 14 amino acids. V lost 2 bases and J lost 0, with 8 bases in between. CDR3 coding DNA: TGTGCCAGCAGTTACCAAACTAGCTCCTACGAGCAGTACTTC. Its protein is CASSYQTSSYEQYF.

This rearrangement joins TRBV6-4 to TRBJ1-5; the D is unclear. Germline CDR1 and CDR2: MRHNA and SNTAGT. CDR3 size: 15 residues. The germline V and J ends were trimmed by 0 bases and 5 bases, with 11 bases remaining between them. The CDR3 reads CASSDSGRPDQPQHF. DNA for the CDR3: TGTGCCAGCAGTGACTCGGGGAGGCCGGATCAGCCCCAGCATTTT.

The CDR3 nucleotides read TGTGCCAGTAGTACGGTGGGTGAAGCTTTCTTT. This codes for CASSTVGEAFF. J is TRBJ1-1 and V is TRBV19; D call uncertain. The CDR3 sequence is 11 residues long. Trimming removed 4 bases at V and 7 bases at J, with 7 bases between. CDR1 and CDR2 from the germline V gene are LNHDA and SQIVND (reference sequence).